This entry lists 19 T cell receptor beta chains sequenced from one sample in a study of cytotoxic CD8 clonotypes in ibrutinib-treated CLL. TCRdb's table, derived via immunoSEQ multiplex PCR, lists solely in-frame clones and lacks some. The table shows roughly 130,000 clones, with 75% to 85% occurring only once. Specimen: PBMCs, collected after 12 months of ibrutinib treatment. The origin of the receptors is a human donor with chronic lymphocytic leukemia.

The V and J genes are TRBV12-5 and TRBJ2-6; D is possibly TRBD1 (5 bases). The CDR3 runs 17 residues. The V end lost 5 bases, the J end lost 5 bases, and 19 bases lay between the germline ends. Germline assignment: CDR1 LGHNT and CDR2 FRNRAP. The CDR3 is CASGRSAGQSRANVLTF. The CDR3 region has the DNA TGTGCTAGTGGTCGAAGTGCAGGACAAAGTCGGGCCAACGTCCTGACTTTC.

The chain has TRBV7-9 and TRBJ2-1, with no clear D. The V end was cut by 5 bases, the J end by 0 bases, with 8 bases between. This CDR3 region has 14 residues. Germline values: CDR1 SEHNR, CDR2 FQNEAQ (reference sequence). The CDR3 reads CASSPFVSYNEQFF. The CDR3, as DNA: TGTGCCAGCAGCCCCTTTGTCTCCTACAATGAGCAGTTCTTC.

The J gene is TRBJ1-1, the V gene TRBV2; D unclear. Between the trimmed V and J ends, which lost 3 bases and 11 bases, there was a span of 22 bases. The CDR3 covers 15 residues. In germline, CDR1 is SNHLY, CDR2 FYNNEI. DNA for the CDR3: TGTGCCAGCAGTGATCTGAGGACGGCGCACGGTGGGGCTTTCTTT. Translated: CASSDLRTAHGGAFF.

CDR3 in amino acids: CASSLSGTSKETQYF. CDR3 nucleotides: TGTGCCAGCAGCTTATCGGGGACTAGCAAGGAGACCCAGTACTTC. The V gene is TRBV7-3, the J gene TRBJ2-5, with TRBD2 matching over 9 bases. The germline CDR1 and CDR2 sequences are SGHTA and FQGTGA. The CDR3 totals 15 residues. The ends lost 2 bases at V and 5 bases at J; junction bases unmatched: 6.

The V and J genes are TRBV7-9 and TRBJ2-6, with TRBD1 matching 9 bases. CDR3 length equals 16 residues. CDR1 is SEHNR and CDR2 is FQNEAQ in the germline V gene (reference sequence). Unmatched junction bases numbered 2, after V lost 5 bases and J lost 0 bases. This chain's CDR3 is CASSQTGGSGANVLTF. CDR3 DNA: TGTGCCAGCAGCCAGACAGGGGGCTCTGGGGCCAACGTCCTGACTTTC.

The chain is built from TRBV11-3 and TRBJ1-1, with 7 bases lining up with TRBD1. CDR1 is SGHNT, CDR2 YENEEA, per germline. With 5 bases clipped from V and 8 bases from J, the junction kept 8 bases outside the gene matches. The CDR3 totals 13 residues. Here the CDR3 DNA reads TGTGCCAGCAGCCAAGGGGGCGGGGGCGAAGCTTTCTTT. It is translated as CASSQGGGGEAFF.

The chain recombines TRBV9 with TRBJ2-7, with TRBD2 matching 8 bases. Germline V gives CDR1 SGDLS, CDR2 YYNGEE. The CDR3 has 15 amino acids. V shed 0 bases and J 3 bases; nucleotides not matched to a gene: 5. The CDR3 nucleotides are TGTGCCAGCAGCGTAGCGCTAGCGGGCTACTACGAGCAGTACTTC. Amino acids: CASSVALAGYYEQYF.

The chain is built from TRBV4-2 and TRBJ1-2; D call uncertain. V lost 0 bases to trimming and J lost 9 bases, with 14 bases between them. The CDR3 has 14 amino acids. The germline CDR1 and CDR2 sequences are LGHNA and YNFKEQ. CDR3 nucleotide sequence: TGTGCCAGCAGCCAAGAGGTCCGGGTTCCGCGCTACACCTTC. Protein: CASSQEVRVPRYTF.

This chain joins TRBV6-5 and TRBJ2-5; possible D gene TRBD1, 6 bases. Trimming removed 1 base from V and 5 bases from J, with 14 bases in between. This CDR3 has 15 amino acids. Germline V gene sequence: CDR1 MNHEY, CDR2 SVGAGI. Written as DNA, the CDR3 is TGTGCCAGCAGTTACTTACCAGGGGTGCGGGAGACCCAGTACTTC. Protein product: CASSYLPGVRETQYF.

The rearrangement joins TRBV4-1 to TRBJ1-5, with a weak D call TRBD1 (5 bases). The CDR3 is 16 amino acids. The ends were cut back, 10 bases at V and 1 base at J, with 20 bases in the middle. CDR1 is MGHRA and CDR2 is YSYEKL in the germline V gene. CDR3 protein: CANTHGGFDSNQPQHF. The CDR3 DNA follows: TGCGCCAACACCCACGGGGGGTTTGACAGCAATCAGCCCCAGCATTTT.

This rearrangement joins TRBV5-6 to TRBJ2-3; 8 bases map to TRBD2. The CDR3 contains 15 residues. V gave up 0 bases and J gave up 3 bases; unmatched junction bases: 3. Germline V gene data show CDR1 as SGHDT and CDR2 as YYEEEE. Here the CDR3 reads CASSLASGRTDTQYF. The CDR3 bases are TGTGCCAGCAGCTTGGCCAGCGGGAGAACAGATACGCAGTATTTT.

J is TRBJ2-7 and V is TRBV5-1; a possible D gene is TRBD2 (5 bases). Germline V CDR1 and CDR2: SGHRS, YFSETQ. This CDR3 contains 14 residues. The V gene lost 2 bases and the J gene lost 5 bases, with 14 bases spanning the gap. In nucleotides, the CDR3 is TGCGCCAGCAGCTTCGGGGATTTAGACAACGAGCAGTACTTC. Amino acids: CASSFGDLDNEQYF.

This clone was seen more than once but under ten times. The chain has TRBV27 and TRBJ2-2; TRBD1 agrees at 7 bases. V dropped 1 base and J dropped 6; count of bases not matched to a gene: 5. Germline CDR1 is MNHEY and CDR2 is SMNVEV (reference sequence). This CDR3 is built from 15 residues. CDR3 protein: CASSLWGQGAGELFF. The CDR3 DNA reads TGTGCCAGCAGTTTATGGGGGCAGGGGGCCGGGGAGCTGTTTTTT.

This clone came up a few times. This chain uses TRBV28 with TRBJ2-7; TRBD2 matches at 8 bases. CDR1 is MDHEN and CDR2 is SYDVKM in the germline V gene. The CDR3 covers 16 residues. V dropped 6 bases and J dropped 0; count of bases not matched to a gene: 10. In DNA form, the CDR3 reads TGTGCCAGCAGCCGCGGGGGGCGGGAGTACTCCTACGAGCAGTACTTC. It translates to CASSRGGREYSYEQYF.

V usage is TRBV19 and J usage is TRBJ2-7, with unresolved D. Germline values: CDR1 LNHDA, CDR2 SQIVND (reference sequence). V was shortened by 3 bases and J by 2 bases, with 14 bases between the two germline ends. The CDR3 runs to 15 residues. The CDR3 DNA reads as TGTGCCAGTAGTATCTCCTCGCAGGCACCCTACGAGCAGTACTTC. Amino acids: CASSISSQAPYEQYF. Filled out from reference TRBV19 and TRBJ2-7, the complete variable domain reads DGGITQSPKYLFRKEGQNVTLSCEQNLNHDAMYWYRQDPGQGLRLIYYSQIVNDFQKGDIAEGYSVSREKKESFPLTVTSAQKNPTAFYLCASSISSQAPYEQYFGPGTRLTVT.

The chain recombines TRBV30 with TRBJ2-5; TRBD2 aligns across 13 bases. The CDR3 spans 14 residues. Germline CDR1 GTSNPN, CDR2 SVGIG (reference sequence). V lost 5 bases, J lost 8 bases, and 8 bases stayed unmatched. The CDR3, as DNA: TGTGCCTGGGGACTAGCGGGAGTCTTCATCACCCAGTACTTC. This sequence encodes CAWGLAGVFITQYF.

As to this clone: The junction departs from the called germline gene at one end, perhaps through a read error. The chain links TRBV30 to TRBJ2-2; possible D gene TRBD2, 7 bases. Per the germline V gene, CDR1 is GTSNPN and CDR2 is SVGIG (reference sequence). The CDR3 extends over 14 amino acids. DNA of the CDR3: TGTGCCTGGAGTTGGGCCTCAGTGGGAGGGGGGCTGTTTTTT. Residues: CAWSWASVGGGLFF.

This chain joins TRBV13 and TRBJ1-4, with TRBD1 matching over 9 bases. This CDR3 has 16 amino acids. In germline, CDR1 is PRHDT, CDR2 FYEKMQ (reference sequence). V shed 5 bases, J shed 3 bases, and the junction held 7 bases outside the gene matches. The CDR3 coding sequence is TGTGCCAGCAGCCTAAGGACAGGGGCGGCTAATGAAAAACTGTTTTTT. Translation: CASSLRTGAANEKLFF.

The V gene is TRBV19, the J gene TRBJ1-5; D is unresolved. The V and J ends lost 4 bases and 4 bases respectively, with 8 bases between them. In germline, CDR1 is LNHDA, CDR2 SQIVND (reference sequence). This CDR3 spans 13 amino acids. CDR3 sequence reads: CASSSRTNQPQHF. CDR3 coding DNA: TGTGCCAGTAGTAGCAGAACAAATCAGCCCCAGCATTTT.